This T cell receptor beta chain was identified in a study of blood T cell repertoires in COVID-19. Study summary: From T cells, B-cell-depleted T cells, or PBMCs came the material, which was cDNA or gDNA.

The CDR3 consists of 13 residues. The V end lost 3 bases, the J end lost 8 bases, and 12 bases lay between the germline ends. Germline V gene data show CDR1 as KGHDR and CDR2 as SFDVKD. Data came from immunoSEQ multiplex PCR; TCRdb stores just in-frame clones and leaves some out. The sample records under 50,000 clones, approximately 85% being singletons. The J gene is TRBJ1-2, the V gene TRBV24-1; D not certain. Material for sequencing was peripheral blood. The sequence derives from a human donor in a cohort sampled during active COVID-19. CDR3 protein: CATSDPTSGGYTF. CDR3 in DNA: TGTGCCACCAGTGATCCGACCTCGGGGGGCTACACCTTC.